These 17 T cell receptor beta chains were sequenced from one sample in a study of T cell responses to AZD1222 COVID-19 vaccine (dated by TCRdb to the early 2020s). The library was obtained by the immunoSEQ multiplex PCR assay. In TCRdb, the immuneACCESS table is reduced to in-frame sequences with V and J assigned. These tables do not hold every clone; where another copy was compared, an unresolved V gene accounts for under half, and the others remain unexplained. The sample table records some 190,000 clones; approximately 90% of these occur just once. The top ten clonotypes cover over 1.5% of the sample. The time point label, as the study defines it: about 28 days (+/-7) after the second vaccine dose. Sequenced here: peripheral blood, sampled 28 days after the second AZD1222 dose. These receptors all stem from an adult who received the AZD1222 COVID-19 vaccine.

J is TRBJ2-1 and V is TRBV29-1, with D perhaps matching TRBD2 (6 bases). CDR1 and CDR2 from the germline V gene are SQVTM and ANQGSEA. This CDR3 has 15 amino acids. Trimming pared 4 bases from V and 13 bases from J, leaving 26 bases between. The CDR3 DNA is TGCAGCGTTGTGGTTTCGGCAGGTATGCGGGACCCACAGTTCTTC. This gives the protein CSVVVSAGMRDPQFF.

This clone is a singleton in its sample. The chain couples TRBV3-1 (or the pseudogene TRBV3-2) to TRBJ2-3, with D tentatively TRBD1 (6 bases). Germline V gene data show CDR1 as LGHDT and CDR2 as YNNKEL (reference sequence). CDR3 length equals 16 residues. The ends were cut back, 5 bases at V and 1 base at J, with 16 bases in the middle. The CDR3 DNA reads TGTGCCAGCAGCGTGCGACAGGCGCGGGGCACAGATACGCAGTATTTT. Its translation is CASSVRQARGTDTQYF.

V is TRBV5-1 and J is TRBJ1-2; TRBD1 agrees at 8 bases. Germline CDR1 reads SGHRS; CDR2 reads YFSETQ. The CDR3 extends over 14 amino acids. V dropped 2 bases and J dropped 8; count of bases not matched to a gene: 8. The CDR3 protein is CASSFGQGSEGYTF. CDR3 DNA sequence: TGCGCCAGCAGCTTTGGACAGGGATCTGAGGGCTACACCTTC.

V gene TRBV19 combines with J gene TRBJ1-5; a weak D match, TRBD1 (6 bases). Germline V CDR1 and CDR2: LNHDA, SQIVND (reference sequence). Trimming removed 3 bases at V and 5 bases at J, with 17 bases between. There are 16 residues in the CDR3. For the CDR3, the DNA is TGTGCCAGTAGTATTGGTCCTGACAGGTTATATCAGCCCCAGCATTTT. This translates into CASSIGPDRLYQPQHF.

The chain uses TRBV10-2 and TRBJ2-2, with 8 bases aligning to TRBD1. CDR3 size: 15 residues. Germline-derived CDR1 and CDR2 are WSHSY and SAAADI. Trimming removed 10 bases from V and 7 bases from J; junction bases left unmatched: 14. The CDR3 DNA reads TGCGCCACCAGCCCACACCCGACAGGGGACGGGGAGCTGTTTTTT. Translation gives CATSPHPTGDGELFF.

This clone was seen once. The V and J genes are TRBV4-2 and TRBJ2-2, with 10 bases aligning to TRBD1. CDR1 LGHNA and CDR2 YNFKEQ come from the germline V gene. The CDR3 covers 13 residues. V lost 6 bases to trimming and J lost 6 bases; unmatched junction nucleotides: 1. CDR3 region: CASRGTGAGELFF. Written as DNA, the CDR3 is TGTGCCAGCAGGGGGACAGGGGCCGGGGAGCTGTTTTTT.

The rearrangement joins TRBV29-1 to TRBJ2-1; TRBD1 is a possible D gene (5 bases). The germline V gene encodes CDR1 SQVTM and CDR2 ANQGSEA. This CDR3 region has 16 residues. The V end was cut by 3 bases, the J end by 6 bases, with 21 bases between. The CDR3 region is CSVEDPKGMGINEQFF. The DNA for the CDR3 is TGCAGCGTTGAGGATCCCAAGGGGATGGGGATCAATGAGCAGTTCTTC.

The CDR3 DNA is TGTGCCAGCAGCGAGGACAGAACCTTCTATGGCTACACCTTC. This encodes CASSEDRTFYGYTF. V usage is TRBV7-9 and J usage is TRBJ1-2; D possibly corresponds to TRBD1 (6 bases). The CDR3 has 14 amino acids. The V end was cut by 5 bases, the J end by 4 bases, with 14 bases between. CDR1 SEHNR and CDR2 FQNEAQ come from the germline V gene (reference sequence). The whole variable domain, filled in from reference TRBV7-9 and TRBJ1-2, reads DTGVSQNPRHKITKRGQNVTFRCDPISEHNRLYWYRQTLGQGPEFLTYFQNEAQLEKSRLLSDRFSAERPKGSFSTLEIQRTEQGDSAMYLCASSEDRTFYGYTFGSGTRLTVV.

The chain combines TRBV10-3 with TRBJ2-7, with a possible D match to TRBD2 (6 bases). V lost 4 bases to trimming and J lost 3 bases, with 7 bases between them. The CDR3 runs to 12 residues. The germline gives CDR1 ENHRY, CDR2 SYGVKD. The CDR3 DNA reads TGTGCCATCAGTGTCGGGGGCTACGAGCAGTACTTC. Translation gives CAISVGGYEQYF.

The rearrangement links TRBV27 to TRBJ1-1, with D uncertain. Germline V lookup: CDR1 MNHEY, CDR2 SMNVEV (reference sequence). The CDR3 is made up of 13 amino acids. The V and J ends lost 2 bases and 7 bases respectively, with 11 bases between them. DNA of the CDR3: TGTGCCAGCAGTTTACACCTGTTTGGTGAAGCTTTCTTT. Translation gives CASSLHLFGEAFF.

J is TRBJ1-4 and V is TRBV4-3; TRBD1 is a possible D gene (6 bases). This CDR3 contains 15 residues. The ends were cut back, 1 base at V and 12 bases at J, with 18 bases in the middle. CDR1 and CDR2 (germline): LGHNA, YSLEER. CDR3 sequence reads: CASSQVLRGGGQLFF. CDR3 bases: TGCGCCAGCAGCCAAGTCCTCCGGGGAGGGGGGCAACTGTTTTTT.

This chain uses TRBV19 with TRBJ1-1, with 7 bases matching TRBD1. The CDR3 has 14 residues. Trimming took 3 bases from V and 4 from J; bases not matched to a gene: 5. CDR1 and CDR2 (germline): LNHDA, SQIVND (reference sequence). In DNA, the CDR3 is TGTGCCAGTAGTATCCTAGGGGGCACCACTGAAGCTTTCTTT. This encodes CASSILGGTTEAFF.

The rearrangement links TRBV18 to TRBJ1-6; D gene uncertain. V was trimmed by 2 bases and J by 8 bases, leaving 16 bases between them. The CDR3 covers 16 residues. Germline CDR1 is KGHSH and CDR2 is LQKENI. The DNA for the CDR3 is TGTGCCAGCTCACCATTGATGGGTAGGACGGATTCACCCCTCCACTTT. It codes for CASSPLMGRTDSPLHF.

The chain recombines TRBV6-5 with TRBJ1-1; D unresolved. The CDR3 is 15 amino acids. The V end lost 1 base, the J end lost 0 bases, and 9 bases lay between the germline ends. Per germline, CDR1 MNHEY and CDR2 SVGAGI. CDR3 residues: CASSYFSGMNTEAFF. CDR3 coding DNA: TGTGCCAGCAGTTACTTCTCGGGGATGAACACTGAAGCTTTCTTT.

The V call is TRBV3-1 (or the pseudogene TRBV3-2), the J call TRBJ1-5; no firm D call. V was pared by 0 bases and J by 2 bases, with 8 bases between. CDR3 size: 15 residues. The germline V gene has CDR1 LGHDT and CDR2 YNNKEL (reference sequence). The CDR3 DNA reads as TGTGCCAGCAGCCAAGACGGGATCGGCAATCAGCCCCAGCATTTT. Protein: CASSQDGIGNQPQHF.

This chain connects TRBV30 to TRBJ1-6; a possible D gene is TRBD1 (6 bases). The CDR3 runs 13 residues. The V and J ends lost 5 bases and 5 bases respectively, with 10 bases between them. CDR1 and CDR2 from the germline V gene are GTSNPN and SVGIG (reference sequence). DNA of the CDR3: TGTGCCTGGGAAGGACAGAATAATTCACCCCTCCACTTT. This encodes CAWEGQNNSPLHF.

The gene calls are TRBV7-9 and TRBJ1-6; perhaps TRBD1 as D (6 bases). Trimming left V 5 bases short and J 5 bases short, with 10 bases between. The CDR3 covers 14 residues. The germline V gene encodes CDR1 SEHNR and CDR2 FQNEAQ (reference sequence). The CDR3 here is CASSEWTDNSPLHF. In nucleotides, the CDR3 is TGTGCCAGCAGCGAATGGACAGATAATTCACCCCTCCACTTT.